Included here is one T cell receptor (beta chain) sequence, with context. All patients were mismatch repair deficient, assessed by either PCR or immunohistochemistry. TCRdb's copy holds only in-frame clones and misses some; the assay was immunoSEQ multiplex PCR. This sample carries around 100,000 clones, 65% to 85% of them seen once, and the ten largest clones take around 5.8%. Per germline, CDR1 MNHNS and CDR2 SASEGT. Trimming took off 5 bases at V and 4 bases at J, with 14 bases between the two ends. The CDR3 length is 14 residues. This sample was included in a study of PD-1 blockade in mismatch repair-deficient tumors. Overall study: Patients had around 11 mismatch repair-deficient cancer types, all previously treated and progressing.

The receptor was derived from an adult with mismatch repair-deficient cancer. This specimen consisted of peripheral blood, obtained roughly eight months after starting pembrolizumab. The chain is built from TRBV6-1 and TRBJ1-2, with D maybe TRBD1 (5 bases). In nucleotides, the CDR3 is TGTGCCAGCAGTTGGGGGGGAGCCGGCTATGGCTACACCTTC. Encoded protein: CASSWGGAGYGYTF.